This T cell receptor beta chain is drawn from a study of PD-1 blockade in classical Hodgkin lymphoma. For the study at large: Patients were treated with nivolumab at 3 mg/kg, and this was given intravenously every 2 weeks. Study-level findings and limits: Only CD4+ TCR diversity, not CD8+, had risen significantly by C4D1. In newly diagnosed patients, baseline TCR diversity was reportedly below that of healthy donors. The repertoire differences lack a defined cause, possibly disease activity or prior therapy.

The repertoire was sequenced with immunoSEQ multiplex PCR; TCRdb's copy has only in-frame clones and lacks some. The top ten hold 2.6% of the sample, which has about 41,000 clones, nearly 70% seen once. This CDR3 contains 13 residues. V lost 2 bases and J lost 4, with 7 bases in between. Germline V lookup: CDR1 SGHDT, CDR2 YYEEEE. A remark on this clone: No antigen is known for it.

As to time point: cycle 4 day 1 (C4D1), after 5 to 7 weeks of nivolumab. After autologous stem cell transplantation all patients relapsed, and prior brentuximab vedotin exposure differed between cohorts. Sequences were derived from peripheral blood mononuclear cells (PBMCs), sampled before the fourth cycle of nivolumab. The receptor was isolated from a human donor with classical Hodgkin lymphoma. The J gene is TRBJ2-1, the V gene TRBV5-6, with a tentative D call TRBD1 (6 bases). CDR3 sequence: CASSLGGYNEQFF. The CDR3 DNA is TGTGCCAGCAGCTTAGGGGGTTACAATGAGCAGTTCTTC.